These 8 T cell receptor beta chains originate from one sample sequenced in a study of blood T cell repertoires in COVID-19. The table came from immunoSEQ multiplex PCR; TCRdb's copy has only in-frame clones and leaves some out. Among some 490,000 clones listed, about nine tenths were seen once. The specimen was PBMCs or T cells enriched from blood (not recorded which). All receptors derive from a woman aged 55-69 years who had recovered from COVID-19.

The rearrangement uses TRBV2 and TRBJ1-1, with a weak D call TRBD1 (6 bases). CDR1 SNHLY and CDR2 FYNNEI come from the germline V gene. V was shortened by 6 bases and J by 4 bases, with 21 bases between the two germline ends. The CDR3 is 16 amino acids. The CDR3 region has the DNA TGTGCCAGCAGCTCCTCCCCTGGGGGGGCGGTCACTGAAGCTTTCTTT. It translates to CASSSSPGGAVTEAFF.

This clone appeared a single time. The chain carries TRBV7-9 and TRBJ1-2; D remains ambiguous. The CDR3 is 14 amino acids. Trimming pared 2 bases from V and 3 bases from J, leaving 10 bases between. Germline loops: CDR1 SEHNR, CDR2 FQNEAQ (reference sequence). The DNA for the CDR3 is TGTGCCAGCAGCTTAAGCTCCCCCTACTATGGCTACACCTTC. Amino acids: CASSLSSPYYGYTF.

The CDR3 loop reads CASSVGTSYGYTF. In DNA, the CDR3 is TGTGCCAGCAGCGTAGGGACATCCTATGGCTACACCTTC. The chain employs TRBV9 and TRBJ1-2; D perhaps matches TRBD1 (5 bases). The CDR3 covers 13 residues. The V end was cut by 0 bases, the J end by 4 bases, with 7 bases between. The germline V gene encodes CDR1 SGDLS and CDR2 YYNGEE.

The rearrangement joins TRBV15 to TRBJ2-7; maybe TRBD2 (6 bases). The CDR3 loop spans 15 amino acids. V dropped 5 bases and J dropped 2 bases, with 16 bases sitting between them. Germline V gene lookup returns CDR1 LNHNV and CDR2 YYDKDF (reference sequence). The CDR3 sequence: CATSPSPGSTYEQYF. Written as DNA, the CDR3 is TGTGCCACCAGCCCCTCGCCCGGGAGTACCTACGAGCAGTACTTC.

The rearrangement links TRBV19 to TRBJ1-2; D is possibly TRBD1 (5 bases). This CDR3 is 15 amino acids long. Germline loops: CDR1 LNHDA, CDR2 SQIVND (reference sequence). V lost 2 bases to trimming and J lost 2 bases, with 12 bases between them. CDR3 sequence: CASSIRGLINYGYTF. DNA for the CDR3: TGTGCCAGTAGTATAAGGGGCCTTATAAACTATGGCTACACCTTC.

The chain uses TRBV28 and TRBJ1-5; a weak D match, TRBD1 (5 bases). The CDR3 covers 14 residues. CDR1 MDHEN and CDR2 SYDVKM come from the germline V gene. Between the trimmed V and J ends, which lost 11 bases and 3 bases, there was a span of 17 bases. The CDR3 loop is CASAQGPNNQPQHF. As DNA, the CDR3 is TGTGCCTCTGCCCAGGGCCCTAACAATCAGCCCCAGCATTTT. The full variable domain, rest sourced from reference TRBV28 and TRBJ1-5, is DVKVTQSSRYLVKRTGEKVFLECVQDMDHENMFWYRQDPGLGLRLIYFSYDVKMKEKGDIPEGYSVSREKKERFSLILESASTNQTSMYLCASAQGPNNQPQHFGDGTRLSIL.

CDR3 in amino acids: CASSQATGGNSPLHF. As DNA, the CDR3 is TGTGCCAGCAGCCAAGCGACAGGGGGAAATTCACCCCTCCACTTT. This chain joins TRBV3-1 (or the pseudogene TRBV3-2) and TRBJ1-6; 9 nucleotides match TRBD1. V lost 1 base, J lost 7 bases, and 2 bases stayed unmatched. The CDR3 runs to 15 residues. Germline lookup yields CDR1 LGHDT and CDR2 YNNKEL (reference sequence).

This sequence joins TRBV6-5 and TRBJ1-1, with no clear D. The V end lost 8 bases, the J end lost 9 bases, and 10 bases lay between the germline ends. Per germline, CDR1 MNHEY and CDR2 SVGAGI. The CDR3 is 10 residues long. CDR3 in amino acids: CASAVAKAFF. CDR3 DNA sequence: TGTGCCAGCGCAGTGGCAAAAGCTTTCTTT.